The present TCR beta chain was sequenced within a study of shared clonotypes between healthy human individuals. As for the study in general: CD4 naive cells filled three plates per donor, CD4 memory three, CD8 naive two and CD8 memory one. General study results and limits: Naive subsets usually exceeded memory subsets in estimated richness.

For sorted subsets, approximately 180 ng DNA per replicate equaled about 30,000 T cell genomes. Assay used: immunoSEQ multiplex PCR; TCRdb lists only in-frame clones, some missing. This sample yields some 1.5 million clones, of which around 98% are seen a single time; approximately 0.45% belongs to the top ten. Details on this clone: Its specificity is unknown.

This sequence was found in a young man in good health. Sequenced sample: naive CD4+ T cells sorted from blood. The subset denotes: CD45RA+ positively selected.

CDR3 loop: CASSLRRAVYNEQFF. CDR3 sequence (DNA): TGTGCCAGCAGCTTAAGGAGGGCCGTCTACAATGAGCAGTTCTTC. The V and J genes are TRBV7-8 and TRBJ2-1; possible D gene TRBD2, 6 bases. This CDR3 has 15 amino acids. Germline loops: CDR1 SGHVS, CDR2 FQNEAQ. Trimming pared 2 bases from V and 3 bases from J, leaving 11 bases between.